These 14 T cell receptor beta chains were all obtained from the same sample, sequenced in a study of OX40 agonist ivuxolimab in advanced cancers. Here immunoSEQ multiplex PCR was the method, and the copy in TCRdb shows in-frame clones only, minus some. The repertoire holds around 84,000 clones, with 70% to 85% as singletons. The source was CD4+ or CD8+ T cells sorted from blood, collected in a trial of the OX40 agonist ivuxolimab. Receptors originate from an adult with an advanced solid tumor such as melanoma, head and neck, liver or kidney cancer.

This rearrangement joins TRBV2 to TRBJ2-4, with D uncertain. The V and J ends lost 4 bases and 6 bases respectively, with 10 bases between them. The CDR3 is 13 amino acids. Looked up from germline, CDR1 is SNHLY and CDR2 is FYNNEI. The CDR3 region has the DNA TGTGCCAGCAGTGGGTCGGGTAGAAACATTCAGTACTTC. It codes for CASSGSGRNIQYF.

V and J are TRBV4-1 and TRBJ2-1; D possibly corresponds to TRBD1 (5 bases). Trimming took 5 bases from V and 6 from J, leaving 17 bases between them. CDR3 length: 15 residues. Per the germline V gene, CDR1 is MGHRA and CDR2 is YSYEKL. The CDR3 region has the DNA TGCGCCAGCAGCGAATGGGCCTTCAGGGTCAATGAGCAGTTCTTC. Translation: CASSEWAFRVNEQFF.

This clone has more than one count but fewer than ten. This chain uses TRBV19 with TRBJ1-2; 10 bases map to TRBD1. The CDR3 is 15 residues long. From germline, CDR1 is LNHDA and CDR2 SQIVND (reference sequence). V lost 7 bases, J lost 8 bases, and 13 bases stayed unmatched. The CDR3 DNA is TGTGCCAGTACCGTACGGGCGGGACAGGGGCACGGCTACACCTTC. Protein: CASTVRAGQGHGYTF.

The CDR3 protein is CASTWTGGEQPQHF. The DNA of the CDR3 is TGTGCCAGCACCTGGACAGGGGGCGAACAGCCCCAGCATTTT. The rearrangement uses TRBV2 and TRBJ1-5; 11 bases are shared with TRBD1. CDR3 length equals 14 residues. J gave up 7 bases and V 7 bases, and 6 bases lay outside the gene matches. Per the germline V gene, CDR1 is SNHLY and CDR2 is FYNNEI.

This chain connects TRBV15 to TRBJ2-1; 8 bases align to TRBD1. Per the germline V gene, CDR1 is LNHNV and CDR2 is YYDKDF (reference sequence). The V segment lost 1 base and the J segment 6 bases; nucleotides outside the gene matches: 8. The CDR3 covers 16 residues. The CDR3 coding sequence is TGTGCCACCAGCAGAGCTAATATAGGACAGGGCAATGAGCAGTTCTTC. This encodes CATSRANIGQGNEQFF.

V is TRBV6-5 and J is TRBJ2-3; D is possibly TRBD1 (5 bases). There are 13 residues in the CDR3. The ends were cut back, 9 bases at V and 2 bases at J, with 12 bases in the middle. Germline loops: CDR1 MNHEY, CDR2 SVGAGI. As DNA, the CDR3 is TGTGCCAGTTCGAACAGGATCACAGATACGCAGTATTTT. Its translation: CASSNRITDTQYF.

In this sample, this clone turned up once. J is TRBJ2-1 and V is TRBV28, with TRBD2 as a possible D gene (6 bases). CDR1 is MDHEN and CDR2 is SYDVKM in the germline V gene. The CDR3 runs to 16 residues. The V gene lost 6 bases and the J gene lost 2 bases, with 17 bases spanning the gap. Here the CDR3 reads CASRSPGLLTYNEQFF. DNA for the CDR3: TGTGCCAGCAGATCTCCGGGACTCCTAACCTACAATGAGCAGTTCTTC.

The sample holds a few counts of this clone. The gene calls are TRBV2 and TRBJ2-7; D unresolved. The CDR3 is 13 amino acids. Germline assignment: CDR1 SNHLY and CDR2 FYNNEI. The V gene lost 8 bases and the J gene lost 6 bases, with 17 bases spanning the gap. CDR3: CASRVYLLSEQYF. The CDR3 coding sequence is TGTGCCAGCCGGGTCTACCTCCTTTCCGAGCAGTACTTC.

The V gene is TRBV4-1, the J gene TRBJ1-3; no clear D gene. CDR3 length equals 16 residues. The V and J ends lost 0 bases and 4 bases respectively, with 13 bases between them. Germline CDR1 and CDR2: MGHRA and YSYEKL. CDR3 amino acids: CASSQDQSRHGNTIYF. CDR3 in DNA: TGCGCCAGCAGCCAAGATCAGTCCCGACACGGAAACACCATATATTTT.

The genes are TRBV5-1 and TRBJ2-5, with a possible D match to TRBD1 (6 bases). The CDR3 runs 16 residues. In germline, CDR1 is SGHRS, CDR2 YFSETQ. Deletions cut 5 bases from V and 2 bases from J, with 19 bases between. DNA for the CDR3: TGCGCCAGCAGTCTTGGTTTGGGGCAGGGGCAAGAGACCCAGTACTTC. Encoded protein: CASSLGLGQGQETQYF.

The rearrangement joins TRBV6-5 to TRBJ2-3; TRBD1 matches at 8 bases. V was clipped by 6 bases and J by 1 base; unmatched bases: 6. CDR1 is MNHEY, CDR2 SVGAGI, per germline. The CDR3 has 15 residues. CDR3 DNA sequence: TGTGCCAGCAGCTTTACAGGGGGTGGCACAGATACGCAGTATTTT. As protein: CASSFTGGGTDTQYF.

The chain joins TRBV7-2 to TRBJ1-6; 7 bases are shared with TRBD1. The CDR3 has 18 amino acids. V lost 1 base and J lost 7; bases outside the gene matches: 13. Germline V gene sequence: CDR1 SGHTA, CDR2 FQGNSA. The CDR3: CASSLVGRGLVENSPLHF. The CDR3 DNA sequence: TGTGCCAGCAGCTTAGTAGGCAGGGGGTTAGTTGAGAATTCACCCCTCCACTTT.

The CDR3 DNA reads as TGCGCCAGCAGCTTGCGGCGGGCCACAGATACGCAGTATTTT. Encoded protein: CASSLRRATDTQYF. J is TRBJ2-3 and V is TRBV5-1, with D possibly TRBD2 on 5 matching bases. Germline loops: CDR1 SGHRS, CDR2 YFSETQ. This CDR3 region has 14 residues. Deletions cut 1 base from V and 2 bases from J, with 8 bases between.

The gene calls are TRBV28 and TRBJ2-6; TRBD1 matches at 9 bases. J was trimmed by 0 bases and V by 7 bases; bases with no gene match: 16. The CDR3 is 20 residues long. The V gene's germline CDR1 is MDHEN and CDR2 SYDVKM. The CDR3 is CASIPSFGTGISSGANVLTF. The CDR3 DNA follows: TGTGCCAGCATCCCATCGTTCGGGACAGGGATCAGCTCTGGGGCCAACGTCCTGACTTTC.